Below, one T cell receptor (beta chain) is given with its context. The same CDR3 is also encoded by other DNA sequences in this sample. These data belong to a study of shared clonotypes between healthy human individuals. Healthy HIV-negative adults without recent acute infections or vaccinations served as donors. Using immunoSEQ multiplex PCR, the repertoire was profiled, and TCRdb retains in-frame clones only, with some absent. Seen here are approximately 530,000 clones, 95% to 97% observed once, and the top ten hold about 0.064%. The CDR3 runs 12 residues. The V gene lost 0 bases and the J gene lost 1 base, with 1 base spanning the gap. Germline V gene sequence: CDR1 ENHRY, CDR2 SYGVKD.

The source material was naive CD4+ T cells sorted from blood. Subset indicated: CD45RA+ positively selected. This receptor was obtained from a woman younger than 45 in good health. The chain joins TRBV10-3 to TRBJ2-7; no definite D call. CDR3 sequence reads: CAISESSYEQYF. The CDR3 nucleotides are TGTGCCATCAGTGAGTCATCCTACGAGCAGTACTTC.